This T cell receptor beta chain was sequenced during a study of a mutant IDH1 vaccine in newly diagnosed glioma. Study-level information: Treated patients, around 60% male and approximately 40% female, averaged about 42 years of age.

Between the trimmed V and J ends, which lost 1 base and 8 bases, there was a span of 23 bases. From germline, CDR1 is LNHDA and CDR2 SQIVND (reference sequence). CDR3 length equals 17 residues. Time point reported: week 11, during vaccination. Doses of 300 ug of mutant IDH1 20-mer peptide were given with topical imiquimod. Whole-study findings and limits: Pseudoprogression showed no apparent link to changes in top peripheral T cell clonotypes. Researchers report vaccine-induced immune responses in about 94% of patients.

This clone was found once. Its antigen remains unidentified. Profiled with immunoSEQ multiplex PCR; TCRdb holds only in-frame clones, not every one. The data contain over 60,000 clones, over 75% of them singletons. The TCR was taken from a man between 40 and 49 years old with glioma. This chain connects TRBV19 to TRBJ1-2; tentatively, D is TRBD1 (6 bases). The material sequenced was PBMCs, taken from a glioma patient whose treatment included an IDH1 peptide vaccine. CDR3 nucleotides: TGTGCCAGTAGTATAGGCACGGGAGGGGGGAGATCAACGGGCTACACCTTC. Its protein product is CASSIGTGGGRSTGYTF.